What follows describes a single TCR beta chain. The data were taken from a study of T cell changes during pregnancy in multiple sclerosis. The V and J ends lost 4 bases and 5 bases respectively, with 16 bases between them. This CDR3 is built from 16 residues. Germline CDR1 SGHDT, CDR2 YYEEEE. Produced via immunoSEQ multiplex PCR; TCRdb's table is partial and in-frame only. Of fewer than 45,000 clones in the sample, roughly 88% were seen once. The clonotype originates from a female donor with multiple sclerosis, enrolled in a pregnancy study. The chain employs TRBV5-6 and TRBJ1-6, with a tentative D call TRBD1 (6 bases). The source was CD8+ T cells from peripheral blood mononuclear cells, collected in the first trimester of pregnancy. The CDR3 region is CASSPMGAEDNSPLHF. In DNA form, the CDR3 reads TGTGCCAGCAGCCCCATGGGGGCAGAAGATAATTCACCCCTCCACTTT. Full variable domain (outside the CDR3, taken from reference TRBV5-6 and TRBJ1-6): DAGVTQSPTHLIKTRGQQVTLRCSPKSGHDTVSWYQQALGQGPQFIFQYYEEEERQRGNFPDRFSGHQFPNYSSELNVNALLLGDSALYLCASSPMGAEDNSPLHFGNGTRLTVT.